Listed below are T cell receptor beta chains from one sample, sequenced in a study of T cells in Graves' hyperthyroidism and ophthalmopathy. TCRdb re-analysed the multiplex PCR reads in MiXCR, keeping a single row per CDR3 protein. The top ten clones hold 28% of a sample with some 370,000 distinct CDR3 sequences, around an eighth of them seen once. The specimen was blood. These receptors were obtained from a man aged 45-65 years with Graves' ophthalmopathy. CDR3s include the opening cysteine and the closing phenylalanine or tryptophan. Fields, in order: J gene, V gene, CDR3 protein.

TRBJ1-2,TRBV18,CASSPRENYGYTF
TRBJ2-1,TRBV24-1,CATSEREEYNEQFF
TRBJ2-3,TRBV5-1,CASALSPSTDTQYF
TRBJ1-2,TRBV24-1,CATSDSRGLYGYTF
TRBJ2-3,TRBV28,CASSLQADTQYF
TRBJ1-1,TRBV19,CASSSRQAGDTEAFF
TRBJ2-5,TRBV20-1,CSARETLETQYF
TRBJ2-1,TRBV5-4,CASSLETAYNEQFF
TRBJ2-1,TRBV18,CASSPGGDPYNEQFF
TRBJ2-5,TRBV7-2,CASSKSTGVETQYF
TRBJ2-1,TRBV13,CASRRDRGGRDEQFF
TRBJ1-2,TRBV10-3,CAISSSSSYNYGYTF
TRBJ1-1,TRBV5-1,CASSQSEQARRFNTEAFF
TRBJ1-4,TRBV7-3,CASRSGRATNEKLFF
TRBJ2-5,TRBV20-1,CSARDSGRAGETQYF
TRBJ2-1,TRBV7-9,CASSPLPTSGVYNEQFF
TRBJ2-2,TRBV3-1,CASRPFPGELFF
TRBJ2-5,TRBV15,CATSVGPLAQYF
TRBJ1-1,TRBV29-1,CSAVRDATEAFF
TRBJ1-5,TRBV28,CASSSKGTPQHF
TRBJ2-3,TRBV7-8,CASSFTGNAQYF
TRBJ2-3,TRBV3-1,CASSQFQGTDTQYF
TRBJ1-1,TRBV15,CATSRWTGSEAFF